The T cell receptor beta chain under discussion was sequenced for a study of OX40 agonist ivuxolimab in advanced cancers. General study points: On average, CD8+ T cells had more expanded clones than CD4+. CD4+ and CD8+ T cells in blood underwent clonal expansion by week 6 at 0.1 to 3.0 mg/kg.

This CDR3 contains 14 residues. V lost 2 bases and J lost 8, with 13 bases in between. CDR1 and CDR2 from the germline V gene are SGHTA and FQGNSA. TCRdb's copy holds only in-frame clones and misses some; the assay was immunoSEQ multiplex PCR. The repertoire holds around 100,000 clones, approximately 89% seen once, with roughly 0.56% in the top ten. A remark on this clone: The antigen is not known.

The TCR originated in an adult with an advanced solid tumor such as melanoma, head and neck, liver or kidney cancer. V gene TRBV7-2 combines with J gene TRBJ2-4; D is perhaps TRBD2 (5 bases). The starting material was CD4+ or CD8+ T cells sorted from blood, obtained in a trial of the OX40 agonist ivuxolimab. The CDR3 loop reads CASSLRRTRDIQYF. The CDR3 DNA is TGTGCCAGCAGCTTACGTCGTACGAGGGACATTCAGTACTTC.